The present entry profiles one T cell receptor (beta chain) with its context. This entry is derived from a study of OX40 agonist ivuxolimab in advanced cancers. The ends were cut back, 3 bases at V and 1 base at J, with 16 bases in the middle. Per germline, CDR1 LNHDA and CDR2 SQIVND (reference sequence). CDR3 size: 16 residues. Generated by immunoSEQ multiplex PCR, the TCRdb table keeps only in-frame clones and is missing some. The sample has more than 65,000 clones, approximately 79% seen once. J is TRBJ2-7 and V is TRBV19; D unresolved. The sequence came from an adult with an advanced solid tumor such as melanoma, head and neck, liver or kidney cancer. The sample in question was CD4+ or CD8+ T cells sorted from blood, obtained in a trial of the OX40 agonist ivuxolimab. CDR3 nucleotides: TGTGCCAGTAGTATGGTCGCGCAGGAAGGGTCCTACGAGCAGTACTTC. Translation gives CASSMVAQEGSYEQYF.